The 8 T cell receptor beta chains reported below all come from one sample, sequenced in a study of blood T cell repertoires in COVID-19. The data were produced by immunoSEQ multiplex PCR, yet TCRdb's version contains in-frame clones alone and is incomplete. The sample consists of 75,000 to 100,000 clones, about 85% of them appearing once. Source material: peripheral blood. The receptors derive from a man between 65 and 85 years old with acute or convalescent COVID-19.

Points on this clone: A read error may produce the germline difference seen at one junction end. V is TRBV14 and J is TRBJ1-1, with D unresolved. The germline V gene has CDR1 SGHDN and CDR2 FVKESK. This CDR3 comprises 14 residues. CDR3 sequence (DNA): TGTGCCAGCAGCCAAGCTTTGGCAGGACTTTCACCAATCTTT. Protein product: CASSQALAGLSPIF.

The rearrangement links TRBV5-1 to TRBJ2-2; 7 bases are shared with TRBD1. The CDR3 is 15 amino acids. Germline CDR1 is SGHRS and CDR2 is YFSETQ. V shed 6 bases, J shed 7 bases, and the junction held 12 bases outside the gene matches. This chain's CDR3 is CASTGRQGASGELFF. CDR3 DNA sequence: TGCGCCAGCACGGGCCGACAGGGAGCGAGCGGGGAGCTGTTTTTT.

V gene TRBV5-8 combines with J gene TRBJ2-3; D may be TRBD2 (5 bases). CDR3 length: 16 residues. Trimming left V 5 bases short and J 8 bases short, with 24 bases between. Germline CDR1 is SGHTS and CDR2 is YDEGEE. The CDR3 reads CASSAIPGPGVGTQYF. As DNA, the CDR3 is TGTGCCAGCAGTGCGATCCCAGGACCCGGGGTTGGTACGCAGTATTTT.

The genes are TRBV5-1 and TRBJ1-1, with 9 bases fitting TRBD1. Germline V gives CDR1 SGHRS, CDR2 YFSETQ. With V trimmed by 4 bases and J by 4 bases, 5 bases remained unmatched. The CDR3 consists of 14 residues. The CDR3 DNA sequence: TGCGCCAGCAGCGCAACAGGGGGCATCACTGAAGCTTTCTTT. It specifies CASSATGGITEAFF.

DNA of the CDR3: TGTGCCAGCAGTGGACAGGGGGCAACTAATGAAAAACTGTTTTTT. This sequence encodes CASSGQGATNEKLFF. The V gene is TRBV25-1, the J gene TRBJ1-4, with 9 bases that match TRBD1. Germline loops: CDR1 MGHDK, CDR2 SYGVNS. The CDR3 contains 15 residues. J lost 0 bases, V lost 4 bases, and 0 bases had no gene match. The full variable domain, with the rest looked up from reference TRBV25-1 and TRBJ1-4, is EADIYQTPRYLVIGTGKKITLECSQTMGHDKMYWYQQDPGMELHLIHYSYGVNSTEKGDLSSESTVSRIRTEHFPLTLESARPSHTSQYLCASSGQGATNEKLFFGSGTQLSVL.

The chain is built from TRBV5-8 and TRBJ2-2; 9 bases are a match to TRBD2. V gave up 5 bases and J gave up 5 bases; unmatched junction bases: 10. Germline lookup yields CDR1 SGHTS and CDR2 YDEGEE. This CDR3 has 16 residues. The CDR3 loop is CASSFKGLAGTGELFF. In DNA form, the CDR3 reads TGTGCCAGCAGTTTCAAGGGGCTAGCGGGGACCGGGGAGCTGTTTTTT.

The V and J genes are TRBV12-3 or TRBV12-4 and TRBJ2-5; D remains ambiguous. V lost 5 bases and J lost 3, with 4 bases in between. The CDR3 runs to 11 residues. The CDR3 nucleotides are TGTGCCAGCAGTCTTAAAGAGACCCAGTACTTC. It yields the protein CASSLKETQYF.

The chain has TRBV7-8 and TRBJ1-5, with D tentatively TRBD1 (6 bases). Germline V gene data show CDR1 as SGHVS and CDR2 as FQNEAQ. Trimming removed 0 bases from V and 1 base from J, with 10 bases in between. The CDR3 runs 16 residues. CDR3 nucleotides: TGTGCCAGCAGCTTAGCCGGGACACCCAGCAATCAGCCCCAGCATTTT. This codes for CASSLAGTPSNQPQHF. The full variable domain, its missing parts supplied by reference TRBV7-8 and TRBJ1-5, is GAGVSQSPRYKVAKRGQDVALRCDPISGHVSLFWYQQALGQGPEFLTYFQNEAQLDKSGLPSDRFFAERPEGSVSTLKIQRTQQEDSAVYLCASSLAGTPSNQPQHFGDGTRLSIL.